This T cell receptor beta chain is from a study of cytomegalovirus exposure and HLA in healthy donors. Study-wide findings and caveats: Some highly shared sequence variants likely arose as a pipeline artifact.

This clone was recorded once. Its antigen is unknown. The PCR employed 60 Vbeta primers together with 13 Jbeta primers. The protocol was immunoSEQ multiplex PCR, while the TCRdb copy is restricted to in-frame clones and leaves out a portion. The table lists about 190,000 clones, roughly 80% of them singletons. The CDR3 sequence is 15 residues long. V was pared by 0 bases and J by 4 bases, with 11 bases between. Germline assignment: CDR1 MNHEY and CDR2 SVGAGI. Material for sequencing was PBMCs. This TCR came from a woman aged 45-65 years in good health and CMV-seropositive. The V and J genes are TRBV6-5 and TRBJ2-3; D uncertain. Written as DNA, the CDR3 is TGTGCCAGCAGTTACTCGAGGCCGCCCCCAGATACGCAGTATTTT. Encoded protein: CASSYSRPPPDTQYF.